Listed here are 21 T cell receptor beta chains from one sample, sequenced in a study of blood T cell repertoires in COVID-19. Generated by immunoSEQ multiplex PCR, the TCRdb table keeps only in-frame clones and is missing some. This table holds approximately 280,000 clones, over 75% found once. Sequencing was carried out using peripheral blood. The receptors derive from a young man with active or convalescent COVID-19.

The chain carries TRBV10-3 and TRBJ2-7; weak D call: TRBD1 (6 bases). The CDR3 is made up of 11 amino acids. Trimming left V 3 bases short and J 7 bases short, with 7 bases between. Germline loops: CDR1 ENHRY, CDR2 SYGVKD. DNA of the CDR3: TGTGCCATCAGTGATGACAGGGAGCAGTACTTC. It translates to CAISDDREQYF.

This rearrangement joins TRBV11-3 to TRBJ2-1, with 7 bases matching TRBD1. With V trimmed by 1 base and J by 7 bases, 7 bases remained unmatched. Germline-derived CDR1 and CDR2 are SGHNT and YENEEA. CDR3 length: 15 amino acids. The CDR3 is CASSLGTGGKNEQFF. The CDR3 DNA reads as TGTGCCAGCAGCTTAGGGACAGGTGGAAAAAATGAGCAGTTCTTC.

The CDR3 DNA follows: TGTGCCAGCAGTACCGGGACTAGCGGGGTTAGCTCCTACAATGAGCAGTTCTTC. It yields the protein CASSTGTSGVSSYNEQFF. This chain joins TRBV9 and TRBJ2-1, with 13 bases that match TRBD2. CDR3 length: 18 amino acids. V dropped 5 bases and J dropped 0; count of bases not matched to a gene: 8. Germline CDR1 and CDR2: SGDLS and YYNGEE.

The chain employs TRBV10-2 and TRBJ1-2; TRBD1 agrees at 8 bases. CDR3 size: 15 residues. Germline CDR1 WSHSY, CDR2 SAAADI. With V trimmed by 4 bases and J by 4 bases, 8 bases remained unmatched. The CDR3 region is CASSGVDRVSYGYTF. As DNA, the CDR3 is TGCGCCAGCAGTGGAGTGGACAGGGTGAGCTATGGCTACACCTTC.

J is TRBJ2-3 and V is TRBV4-1; TRBD2 is a possible D gene (5 bases). The V gene lost 1 base and the J gene lost 6 bases, with 8 bases spanning the gap. The CDR3 sequence is 13 residues long. Germline values: CDR1 MGHRA, CDR2 YSYEKL. CDR3: CASSQVGSDTQYF. As DNA, the CDR3 is TGCGCCAGCAGCCAAGTGGGGAGTGATACGCAGTATTTT.

The chain is built from TRBV12-3 or TRBV12-4 and TRBJ2-1, with 7 bases fitting TRBD2. The CDR3 has 13 amino acids. V gave up 8 bases and J gave up 3 bases; unmatched junction bases: 4. CDR3 residues: CASSGGGYNEQFF. The CDR3 DNA follows: TGTGCCAGCTCTGGCGGGGGCTACAATGAGCAGTTCTTC.

The chain recombines TRBV29-1 with TRBJ1-5; 7 nucleotides agree with TRBD1. This CDR3 is built from 13 residues. Germline assignment: CDR1 SQVTM and CDR2 ANQGSEA. The V segment lost 1 base and the J segment 6 bases; nucleotides outside the gene matches: 3. CDR3 protein: CSVEGQGGQPQHF. CDR3 DNA: TGCAGCGTTGAAGGACAGGGAGGTCAGCCCCAGCATTTT. The full variable domain, in which reference TRBV29-1 and TRBJ1-5 provide the parts outside the CDR3, is SAVISQKPSRDICQRGTSLTIQCQVDSQVTMMFWYRQQPGQSLTLIATANQGSEATYESGFVIDKFPISRPNLTFSTLTVSNMSPEDSSIYLCSVEGQGGQPQHFGDGTRLSIL.

The chain combines TRBV2 with TRBJ2-6, with no clear D. Germline V gives CDR1 SNHLY, CDR2 FYNNEI. Trimming removed 5 bases at V and 2 bases at J, with 4 bases between. This CDR3 spans 13 amino acids. Written as DNA, the CDR3 is TGTGCCAGCAGTTCGGCTGGGGCCAACGTCCTGACTTTC. It specifies CASSSAGANVLTF.

The CDR3 loop reads CASSLGGAGANVLTF. The CDR3 nucleotides are TGCGCCAGCAGCTTGGGCGGGGCCGGGGCCAACGTCCTGACTTTC. The V call is TRBV5-1, the J call TRBJ2-6; tentatively, D is TRBD2 (6 bases). V lost 0 bases and J lost 4, with 8 bases in between. CDR1 is SGHRS, CDR2 YFSETQ, per germline. The CDR3 length is 15 residues.

The genes are TRBV9 and TRBJ1-3, with D possibly matching TRBD1 (6 bases). Germline V gene data show CDR1 as SGDLS and CDR2 as YYNGEE. V was trimmed by 2 bases and J by 4 bases, leaving 19 bases between them. The CDR3 spans 17 residues. CDR3 region: CASSVRTEKDAGNTIYF. The CDR3 nucleotides read TGTGCCAGCAGCGTGCGGACAGAAAAAGATGCCGGAAACACCATATATTTT. Based on the CDR3 plus reference TRBV9 and TRBJ1-3, the full variable domain is DSGVTQTPKHLITATGQRVTLRCSPRSGDLSVYWYQQSLDQGLQFLIQYYNGEERAKGNILERFSAQQFPDLHSELNLSSLELGDSALYFCASSVRTEKDAGNTIYFGEGSWLTVV.

The chain is built from TRBV4-3 and TRBJ1-4; no definite D call. Germline V gene lookup returns CDR1 LGHNA and CDR2 YSLEER. There are 17 residues in the CDR3. V was clipped by 1 base and J by 0 bases, with 12 bases between them. CDR3 protein: CASSQVPVAATNEKLFF. As DNA, the CDR3 is TGCGCCAGCAGCCAAGTTCCCGTGGCAGCAACTAATGAAAAACTGTTTTTT.

CDR3 sequence: CASSHRDTTPEAFF. CDR3 in DNA: TGTGCCAGCAGCCACCGGGACACCACACCTGAAGCTTTCTTT. The rearrangement joins TRBV6-6 to TRBJ1-1; possible D gene TRBD1, 6 bases. Germline CDR1 MNHNY, CDR2 SVGAGI (reference sequence). Between the trimmed V and J ends, which lost 6 bases and 6 bases, there was a span of 17 bases. CDR3 length: 14 residues.

The chain links TRBV7-2 to TRBJ2-1; 9 bases fit TRBD2. Germline-derived CDR1 and CDR2 are SGHTA and FQGNSA. The V gene end was trimmed by 6 bases and the J gene end by 4 bases; junction bases not matched to a gene: 7. CDR3 size: 15 residues. In nucleotides, the CDR3 is TGTGCCAGCAGTTCCCTAGCGGGGCGATACAATGAGCAGTTCTTC. Its protein product is CASSSLAGRYNEQFF.

The chain combines TRBV19 with TRBJ1-5, with a tentative D call TRBD1 (5 bases). The V end lost 6 bases, the J end lost 4 bases, and 10 bases lay between the germline ends. The CDR3 runs 13 residues. Germline CDR1 is LNHDA and CDR2 is SQIVND (reference sequence). The CDR3 loop is CASSDSLNQPQHF. CDR3 DNA: TGTGCCAGTAGCGACAGCCTAAATCAGCCCCAGCATTTT. Complete variable domain (other parts from reference TRBV19 and TRBJ1-5): DGGITQSPKYLFRKEGQNVTLSCEQNLNHDAMYWYRQDPGQGLRLIYYSQIVNDFQKGDIAEGYSVSREKKESFPLTVTSAQKNPTAFYLCASSDSLNQPQHFGDGTRLSIL.

This chain joins TRBV24-1 and TRBJ1-6; 7 nucleotides agree with TRBD1. Germline V gene data show CDR1 as KGHDR and CDR2 as SFDVKD. J lost 8 bases, V lost 3 bases, and 6 bases had no gene match. The CDR3 loop spans 15 amino acids. CDR3 in amino acids: CATSDLDRSYSPLHF. The CDR3 DNA follows: TGTGCCACCAGTGATCTGGACAGGAGTTATTCACCCCTCCACTTT.

The V gene is TRBV13, the J gene TRBJ1-3, with D uncertain. With 2 bases removed from V and 2 bases from J, the gap between germline ends came to 7 bases. The CDR3 consists of 14 residues. Germline CDR1 is PRHDT and CDR2 is FYEKMQ (reference sequence). CDR3 bases: TGTGCCAGCAGCTTACCGGGAGCTGGAAACACCATATATTTT. As protein: CASSLPGAGNTIYF.

The V call is TRBV9, the J call TRBJ2-7, with 13 nucleotides matching TRBD2. The germline CDR1 and CDR2 sequences are SGDLS and YYNGEE. V gave up 3 bases and J gave up 0 bases; unmatched junction bases: 3. This CDR3 contains 16 residues. The CDR3 sequence is CASSAGLAGVSYEQYF. CDR3 nucleotide sequence: TGTGCCAGCAGCGCAGGACTAGCGGGGGTCTCCTACGAGCAGTACTTC.

This chain links TRBV6-6 with TRBJ1-2, with 7 bases matching TRBD1. V dropped 2 bases and J dropped 5; count of bases not matched to a gene: 2. CDR3 size: 13 residues. Germline V lookup: CDR1 MNHNY, CDR2 SVGAGI (reference sequence). The CDR3 nucleotides are TGTGCCAGCAGTTACGACAGGGCATATGGCTACACCTTC. As protein: CASSYDRAYGYTF.

This chain connects TRBV9 to TRBJ2-7; D might be TRBD1 (6 bases). The germline CDR1 and CDR2 sequences are SGDLS and YYNGEE. The CDR3 is 14 amino acids. Trimming took 3 bases from V and 0 from J, leaving 10 bases between them. The CDR3 spells CASSGGDNSYEQYF. The DNA for the CDR3 is TGTGCCAGCAGCGGTGGGGACAACTCCTACGAGCAGTACTTC.

The chain employs TRBV19 and TRBJ1-1, with D possibly TRBD1 on 5 matching bases. With 6 bases removed from V and 1 base from J, the gap between germline ends came to 21 bases. The CDR3 has 17 amino acids. Germline V gene sequence: CDR1 LNHDA, CDR2 SQIVND (reference sequence). The CDR3, as DNA: TGTGCCAGTAGCATGGGCAGGGAACGAAGGACGAACACTGAAGCTTTCTTT. Encoded protein: CASSMGRERRTNTEAFF.

The J gene is TRBJ2-1, the V gene TRBV9; D remains unclear. The CDR3 loop spans 15 amino acids. Germline V CDR1 and CDR2: SGDLS, YYNGEE. Trimming took off 1 base at V and 4 bases at J, with 12 bases between the two ends. CDR3 bases: TGTGCCAGCAGCGTAACTGGCGGAACATACAATGAGCAGTTCTTC. Translation gives CASSVTGGTYNEQFF.